Shown below are 9 T cell receptor beta chains from a single sample sequenced in a study of identical twins. TCRdb recomputed calls from the 5' RACE reads with MiXCR, one row per CDR3 protein. In the table there are 640,000 or so distinct CDR3 sequences, roughly 6.2% of which are singletons. Sequenced input: naive T cells sorted from blood. These receptors were collected from a man aged 18 to 29 in good health.

V is TRBV5-1 and J is TRBJ2-1, with TRBD1 as a possible D gene (5 bases). This CDR3 contains 15 residues. V was trimmed by 4 bases and J by 2 bases, leaving 13 bases between them. Germline CDR1 reads SGHRS; CDR2 reads YFSETQ. The CDR3 spells CASSGRVGPYNEQFF. The CDR3 coding sequence is TGCGCCAGCAGCGGCAGGGTAGGTCCCTACAATGAGCAGTTCTTC.

The chain couples TRBV20-1 to TRBJ1-6, with 7 bases aligning to TRBD1. The CDR3 is 14 residues long. The trim removed 6 bases at V and 3 bases at J, leaving 5 bases unmatched. The V gene's germline CDR1 is DFQATT and CDR2 SNEGSKA (reference sequence). CDR3 region: CSATRDSYNSPLHF. DNA of the CDR3: TGCAGTGCCACAAGGGACAGCTATAATTCACCCCTCCACTTT.

This clonotype was counted ten times or more. This sequence joins TRBV20-1 and TRBJ2-7; D is ambiguous. The V gene's germline CDR1 is DFQATT and CDR2 SNEGSKA (reference sequence). There are 11 residues in the CDR3. V lost 3 bases to trimming and J lost 1 base, with 4 bases between them. The CDR3 protein is CSASYSYEQYF. The CDR3 coding sequence is TGCAGTGCTAGTTATTCCTACGAGCAGTACTTC.

This clonotype was picked up many times. The V gene is TRBV4-1, the J gene TRBJ2-7, with D perhaps assigned TRBD1 or TRBD2 (5 bases each). The CDR3 has 13 amino acids. Per the germline V gene, CDR1 is MGHRA and CDR2 is YSYEKL. The DNA of the CDR3 is TGCGCCAGCAGCCAAGGAGAGGGGTTGCCCGTGAACGTC. Translating it yields CASSQGEGLPVNV.

This clonotype was seen a handful of times. V and J are TRBV4-3 and TRBJ2-7, with 9 bases that match TRBD1. Germline CDR1 is LGHNA and CDR2 is YSLEER. The CDR3 spans 15 residues. V lost 3 bases and J lost 2; bases outside the gene matches: 5. Here the CDR3 reads CASSHGTGTTYEQYF. CDR3 in DNA: TGCGCCAGCAGCCACGGGACAGGGACTACCTACGAGCAGTACTTC.

The table lists this clonotype with a count of one. Its ends do not fully match the called genes, so a read error is possible. The J gene is TRBJ2-3, the V gene TRBV5-1; TRBD2 is a possible D gene (5 bases). Germline CDR1 is SGHRS and CDR2 is YFSETQ. The CDR3 has 13 residues. This chain's CDR3 is CASGVPSTDTHYF. In nucleotides, the CDR3 is TGCGCCAGCGGGGTCCCTAGCACAGATACGCATTATTTT.

This clonotype was seen ten or more times. The chain employs TRBV4-3 and TRBJ2-7, with a possible D match to TRBD2 (5 bases). V was trimmed by 0 bases and J by 6 bases, leaving 9 bases between them. Germline loops: CDR1 LGHNA, CDR2 YSLEER. The CDR3 loop spans 13 amino acids. The CDR3 protein is CASSQDGEGEQYF. The CDR3 DNA sequence: TGCGCCAGCAGCCAAGACGGGGAAGGCGAGCAGTACTTC.

The table lists this clonotype with many counts. The chain is built from TRBV12-3 or TRBV12-4 and TRBJ2-7, with 13 bases matching TRBD2. CDR3 length equals 15 residues. With V trimmed by 3 bases and J by 9 bases, 8 bases remained unmatched. The chain's CDR3 is CASSFRTSGRGGQYF. CDR3 in DNA: TGTGCCAGCAGTTTCAGGACTAGCGGGAGAGGAGGGCAGTACTTC.

In this sample, this clonotype turned up a few times. The chain uses TRBV5-6 and TRBJ2-1; D uncertain. CDR3 length: 15 residues. CDR1 SGHDT and CDR2 YYEEEE come from the germline V gene. V lost 0 bases and J 3 bases, leaving 10 bases between the germline ends. The CDR3 loop reads CASSLGFGVYNEQFF. CDR3 nucleotides: TGTGCCAGCAGCTTGGGGTTCGGCGTCTACAATGAGCAGTTCTTC.